Below, one T cell receptor (beta chain) is given with its context. Its antigen is as yet unknown. The trim removed 5 bases at V and 0 bases at J, leaving 7 bases unmatched. CDR1 is SGHVS and CDR2 is FNYEAQ in the germline V gene. The CDR3 has 15 residues. The primer mix had 60 Vbeta and 13 Jbeta primers. The protocol was immunoSEQ multiplex PCR, while the TCRdb copy is restricted to in-frame clones and leaves out a portion. The sample includes around 150,000 clones, around 84% seen only once; the top ten take 3.1%. The data are from a study of cytomegalovirus exposure and HLA in healthy donors. Study-wide results and limits: The availability of immune exposure information extended only to CMV serostatus. Most CMV-associated TCR beta chains were later found to appear HLA-restricted. Upon later analysis, TCR association rates were observed to vary by HLA locus, being highest for DRB1 and lowest for HLA-C.

The origin of this receptor is a woman aged 40-49 years in good health and CMV-seronegative. Sequencing was carried out using PBMCs. This chain uses TRBV7-6 with TRBJ2-7, with 7 bases aligning to TRBD1. CDR3 amino acids: CASSTETGSSYEQYF. The DNA of the CDR3 is TGTGCCAGCAGCACTGAGACAGGGAGCTCCTACGAGCAGTACTTC.